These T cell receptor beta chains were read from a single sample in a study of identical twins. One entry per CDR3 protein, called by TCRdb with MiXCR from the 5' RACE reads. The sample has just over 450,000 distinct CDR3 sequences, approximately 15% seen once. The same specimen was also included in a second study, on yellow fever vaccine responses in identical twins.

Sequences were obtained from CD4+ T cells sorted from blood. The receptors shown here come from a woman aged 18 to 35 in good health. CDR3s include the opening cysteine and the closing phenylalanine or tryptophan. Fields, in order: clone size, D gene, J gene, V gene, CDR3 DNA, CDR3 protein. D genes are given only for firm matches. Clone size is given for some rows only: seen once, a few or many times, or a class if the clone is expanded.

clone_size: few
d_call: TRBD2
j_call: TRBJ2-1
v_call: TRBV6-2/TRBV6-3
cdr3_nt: TGTGCCAGCACTGTCGGTAGCGGGAGAAATGAGCAGTTCTTC
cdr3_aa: CASTVGSGRNEQFF

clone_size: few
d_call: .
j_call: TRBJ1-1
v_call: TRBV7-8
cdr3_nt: TGTGCCAGCAGCTTAGAGAATAGCCAAAGGAACACTGAAGCTTTCTTT
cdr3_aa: CASSLENSQRNTEAFF

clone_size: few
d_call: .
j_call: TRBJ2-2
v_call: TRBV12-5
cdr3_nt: TGTGCTAGTGGGGGGGACCGCCGGAGAGCAGACACCGGGGAGCTGTTTTTT
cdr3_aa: CASGGDRRRADTGELFF

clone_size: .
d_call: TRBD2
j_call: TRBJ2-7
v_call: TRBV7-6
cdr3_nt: TGTGCCAGCAGCTTAGTGGTAGCGGGGGGATCCCTCTCGACCGCCTACGAGCAGTACTTC
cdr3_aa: CASSLVVAGGSLSTAYEQYF

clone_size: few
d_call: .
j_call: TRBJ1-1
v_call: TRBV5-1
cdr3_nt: TGCGCCAGCAGCGTAAACAGCAGACCGAACACTGAAGCTTTCTTT
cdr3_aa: CASSVNSRPNTEAFF

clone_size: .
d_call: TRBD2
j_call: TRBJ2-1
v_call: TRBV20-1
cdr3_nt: TGCAGTGCTCGAGGGACTAGCGGGAGGGGGTGGTTCTTC
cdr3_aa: CSARGTSGRGWFF

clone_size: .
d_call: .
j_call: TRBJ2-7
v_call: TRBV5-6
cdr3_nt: TGTGCCAGCAGCGTCGACAGTATCTCCTACGAGCAGTACTTC
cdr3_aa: CASSVDSISYEQYF

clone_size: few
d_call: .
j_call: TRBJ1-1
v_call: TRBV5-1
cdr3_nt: TGCGCCAGCAGCCTTCGGTACGAGGGGAACACTGAAGCTTTCTTT
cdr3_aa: CASSLRYEGNTEAFF

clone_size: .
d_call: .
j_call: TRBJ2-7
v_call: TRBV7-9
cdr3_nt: TGTGCCAGCAGCTTAGCGGCCAGAACCCCCCTGGAGCAGTACTTC
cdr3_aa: CASSLAARTPLEQYF

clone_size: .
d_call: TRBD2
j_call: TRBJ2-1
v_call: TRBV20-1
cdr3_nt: TGCAGTGCTAGAGATGCTATGAAGGCGGGAGGCTACAATGAGCAGTTCTTC
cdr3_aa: CSARDAMKAGGYNEQFF

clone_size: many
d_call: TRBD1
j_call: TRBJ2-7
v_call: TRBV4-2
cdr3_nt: TGTGCCAGCAGCCAACAGGGGGCCTACGAGCAGTACTTC
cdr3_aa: CASSQQGAYEQYF